The rows below give T cell receptor beta chains drawn from one sample of a study of cytotoxic CD8 clonotypes in ibrutinib-treated CLL. Sequenced by immunoSEQ multiplex PCR; TCRdb stores in-frame clones only, minus some. The sample has some 26,000 clones, approximately 85% seen once; the top ten hold under 9.5%. The starting material was PBMCs, obtained after 24 months of ibrutinib treatment. These receptor sequences come from a human donor with chronic lymphocytic leukemia. CDR3s include the opening cysteine and the closing phenylalanine or tryptophan. A D gene is named only where the DNA matches it firmly. Size values are once, few and many counts, or a class for expanded clones, and some rows have none.

j_call,clone_size,v_call,d_call,cdr3_aa,cdr3_nt
TRBJ2-3,NA,TRBV5-1,TRBD2,CASSLELAGTDTQYF,TGCGCCAGCAGCTTGGAACTAGCGGGCACAGATACGCAGTATTTT
TRBJ2-7,NA,TRBV4-1,TRBD1,CASSVGQGAYEQYF,TGCGCCAGCAGCGTTGGACAGGGGGCTTACGAGCAGTACTTC
TRBJ1-2,NA,TRBV6-9,NA,CASTNPGTGYTF,TGTGCCAGCACCAACCCAGGGACAGGCTACACCTTC
TRBJ2-1,once,TRBV5-8,TRBD2,CASSLSLAGNNEQFF,TGTGCCAGCAGCTTGAGTCTAGCGGGGAACAATGAGCAGTTCTTC
TRBJ2-2,NA,TRBV10-3,TRBD1,CAISGREGATGELFF,TGTGCCATCAGTGGTAGAGAGGGGGCCACCGGGGAGCTGTTTTTT
TRBJ2-3,NA,TRBV7-6,TRBD2,CASSRLAGGITDTQYF,TGTGCCAGCAGCAGACTAGCGGGGGGGATCACAGATACGCAGTATTTT
TRBJ2-2,NA,TRBV7-9,NA,CASSPQGNTGELFF,TGTGCCAGCAGCCCACAGGGTAACACCGGGGAGCTGTTTTTT
TRBJ2-7,NA,TRBV2,NA,CASSEWGPQYF,TGTGCCAGCAGTGAGTGGGGGCCGCAGTACTTC
TRBJ1-6,few,TRBV19,NA,CASSRALGSGSFNSPLHF,TGTGCCAGTAGCCGGGCCCTTGGGTCGGGGTCCTTTAATTCACCCCTCCACTTT
TRBJ2-2,NA,TRBV2,NA,CASSETANTGELFF,TGTGCCAGCAGTGAAACAGCGAACACCGGGGAGCTGTTTTTT
TRBJ2-7,few,TRBV11-1,NA,CASSLAGRISYEQYF,TGTGCCAGCAGCTTAGCCGGACGGATCTCCTACGAGCAGTACTTC
TRBJ1-5,few,TRBV10-2,TRBD1,CASSEDRVRPQHF,TGCGCCAGCAGTGAAGACAGGGTGCGGCCCCAGCATTTT
TRBJ1-4,NA,TRBV6-1,NA,CASKGTKDEKLFF,TGTGCCAGCAAGGGAACAAAGGATGAAAAACTGTTTTTT
TRBJ1-1,NA,TRBV2,NA,CASRREANTEAFF,TGTGCCAGCAGGAGGGAGGCGAACACTGAAGCTTTCTTT
TRBJ2-7,NA,TRBV27,TRBD1,CASSFAGGYEQYF,TGTGCCAGCAGTTTTGCAGGGGGCTACGAGCAGTACTTC
TRBJ2-2,NA,TRBV11-1,NA,CASNTGAGELFF,TGTGCCAGCAATACAGGAGCCGGGGAGCTGTTTTTT
TRBJ1-5,NA,TRBV19,TRBD1,CASTGTGTKDNQPQHF,TGTGCCAGTACCGGGACAGGGACTAAGGACAATCAGCCCCAGCATTTT
TRBJ1-5,NA,TRBV6-6,NA,CASSYLSNQPQHF,TGTGCCAGCAGTTACTTGAGCAATCAGCCCCAGCATTTT
TRBJ1-4,NA,TRBV7-9,TRBD1,CASGQGEEKLFF,TGTGCCAGCGGGCAGGGGGAAGAAAAACTGTTTTTT
TRBJ1-1,once,TRBV6-6,TRBD1,CASSSPGGWNTEAFF,TGTGCCAGCAGTTCCCCAGGGGGGTGGAACACTGAAGCTTTCTTT
TRBJ2-1,NA,TRBV5-1,NA,CASSDWTIYNEQFF,TGCGCCAGCAGCGACTGGACCATCTACAATGAGCAGTTCTTC
TRBJ2-7,NA,TRBV5-1,NA,CASSLSAFSYEQYF,TGCGCCAGCAGCTTGAGCGCATTCTCCTACGAGCAGTACTTC
TRBJ2-7,NA,TRBV4-2,NA,CASSPNLSYEQYF,TGTGCCAGCAGCCCGAACCTCTCCTACGAGCAGTACTTC
TRBJ2-7,NA,TRBV7-9,NA,CASTQDRFYEQYF,TGTGCCAGCACCCAGGACAGATTCTACGAGCAGTACTTC
TRBJ1-6,few,TRBV27,TRBD1,CASSRTGTTYNSPLHF,TGTGCCAGCAGCCGGACAGGGACTACCTATAATTCACCCCTCCACTTT
TRBJ1-4,NA,TRBV27,NA,CASSSRAVWNEKLFF,TGTGCCAGCAGTTCCCGAGCAGTCTGGAATGAAAAACTGTTTTTT
TRBJ1-6,NA,TRBV7-2,TRBD1,CASSSQGAEAGSPLHF,TGTGCCAGCAGCTCACAGGGGGCTGAAGCGGGTTCACCCCTCCACTTT
TRBJ1-2,NA,TRBV19,NA,CASSMSGEVGPYGYTF,TGTGCCAGTAGTATGTCGGGCGAGGTTGGGCCCTATGGCTACACCTTC
TRBJ2-3,NA,TRBV7-3,TRBD1,CASSLNGRGQIDTQYF,TGTGCCAGCAGCTTAAATGGCAGGGGGCAGATAGATACGCAGTATTTT
TRBJ2-5,NA,TRBV19,NA,CASSDTAQETQYF,TGTGCCAGTAGTGACACAGCACAAGAGACCCAGTACTTC
TRBJ2-5,once,TRBV7-3,NA,CASSLSGGETQYF,TGTGCCAGCAGCCTATCCGGAGGGGAGACCCAGTACTTC
TRBJ1-4,NA,TRBV18,NA,CASSPRQGGGATNEKLFF,TGTGCCAGCTCACCACGTCAGGGTGGGGGAGCAACTAATGAAAAACTGTTTTTT
TRBJ2-2,NA,TRBV19,TRBD1,CASTGTGSSGELFF,TGTGCCAGTACGGGGACAGGTAGTTCCGGGGAGCTGTTTTTT
TRBJ2-3,NA,TRBV11-2,TRBD2,CASSSSGGRTDTQYF,TGTGCCAGCAGCTCTAGCGGGGGAAGGACAGATACGCAGTATTTT
TRBJ2-7,NA,TRBV2,TRBD1,CASRQGLNSGEQYF,TGTGCCAGTAGACAGGGGTTGAATTCAGGAGAGCAGTACTTC
TRBJ1-1,NA,TRBV6-4,TRBD1,CASSDTGGENTEAFF,TGTGCCAGCAGTGACACAGGGGGCGAGAACACTGAAGCTTTCTTT
TRBJ1-6,NA,TRBV7-9,NA,CASSPKGEYNSPLHF,TGTGCCAGCAGCCCAAAGGGAGAGTATAATTCACCCCTCCACTTT
TRBJ1-2,NA,TRBV5-4,TRBD1,CASSPTGQGYGYTF,TGTGCCAGCAGCCCCACCGGACAGGGGTATGGCTACACCTTC
TRBJ2-7,NA,TRBV11-3,TRBD2,CASSSGTSGTYEQYF,TGTGCCAGCAGCTCCGGGACTAGCGGGACATACGAGCAGTACTTC
TRBJ2-5,few,TRBV2,NA,CASSSREETQYF,TGTGCCAGCAGTAGCAGGGAAGAGACCCAGTACTTC
TRBJ2-5,NA,TRBV5-4,TRBD1,CASSFRQGQGETQYF,TGTGCCAGCAGCTTCAGACAGGGGCAGGGAGAGACCCAGTACTTC
TRBJ2-7,NA,TRBV11-3,NA,CASSLGLGEQYF,TGTGCCAGCAGCTTAGGTCTCGGAGAGCAGTACTTC
TRBJ1-3,NA,TRBV2,NA,CASSEGGAVGNTIYF,TGTGCCAGCAGTGAGGGGGGGGCCGTGGGAAACACCATATATTTT
TRBJ2-2,NA,TRBV20-1,NA,CSAYDTGELFF,TGCAGTGCTTACGACACCGGGGAGCTGTTTTTT